Listed here is a single T cell receptor beta chain. The data stem from a study of Ad26.COV2.S vaccination and SARS-CoV-2 variants. This table comes from immunoSEQ multiplex PCR, and its TCRdb copy is limited to in-frame clones, with some not included. Of hundreds of thousands of clones in the sample, around 87% were seen once. Germline V gene lookup returns CDR1 LGHNA and CDR2 YSLEER. This CDR3 has 14 residues. The germline V and J ends were trimmed by 0 bases and 3 bases, with 9 bases remaining between them. Sample treatment: about 20 received Ad26.COV2.S at low or high dose, single or two shots; about five received placebo; per-sample allocation not given. Specimens were obtained on day 63 following the first vaccine or placebo injection.

This specimen consisted of peripheral blood, obtained in a trial of Ad26.COV2.S vaccine versus placebo. The V gene is TRBV4-3, the J gene TRBJ2-7; no definite D call. The sequence was obtained from a person aged 18-65 years who received the Ad26.COV2.S COVID-19 vaccine or a placebo. CDR3 nucleotides: TGCGCCAGCAGCCAAGAAAGAGGAGTCTACGAGCAGTACTTC. This translates into CASSQERGVYEQYF.